This T cell receptor (beta chain) was sequenced in a study of Graves' ophthalmopathy and Graves' hyperthyroidism. In the study overall: Researchers classed hyperthyroidism as stable given no ophthalmopathy within 18 months of follow-up.

With respect to this clonotype: One end of the junction does not line up with germline, which may come from a read error.

Scientists amplified the TCR beta CDR3 regions from RNA transcripts. Amplification began with first-round RT-PCR using HTBI primers, then second-round multiplex PCR was performed. TCRdb re-called the multiplex PCR reads through MiXCR, storing one row per CDR3 protein. The sample yields 1 million to 1.3 million distinct CDR3 sequences, 36% seen once. Each hyperthyroidism patient was newly diagnosed, with under 2 months' duration, and aged 18 to 65. Diagnoses were established from clinical symptoms, serum thyroxine, TRAb, thyroid ultrasound and orbital computed tomography. The germline V gene encodes CDR1 SQVTM and CDR2 ANQGSEA. This CDR3 has 13 amino acids.

The sequence was collected from an adult man with Graves' hyperthyroidism. The chain recombines TRBV29-1 with TRBJ1-1, with 9 bases identical to TRBD1. Sequencing was performed on peripheral blood or thyroid tissue (not recorded which). The chain's CDR3 is CSVNRGQGTEALF. The CDR3 DNA reads as TGCAGCGTGAACAGGGGGCAGGGTACTGAAGCTTTATTT.